Below, 14 T cell receptor beta chains from the same sample are listed, as sequenced in a study of lymphopenia after photon versus proton radiotherapy. The repertoire was sequenced with immunoSEQ multiplex PCR; TCRdb's copy has only in-frame clones and lacks some. The profile shows 15,000 to 20,000 clones, over 75% of them singletons. The sequences come from peripheral blood, collected from a patient treated with proton-based radiotherapy. Source of these receptors: a man aged 70 or older with pancreatic cancer.

This clone was seen once. V gene TRBV19 combines with J gene TRBJ2-7, with D uncertain. CDR3 length: 14 residues. Germline-derived CDR1 and CDR2 are LNHDA and SQIVND (reference sequence). The V and J ends lost 2 bases and 2 bases respectively, with 10 bases between them. Here the CDR3 DNA reads TGTGCCAGTAGTATAAATTTGGGCCCCTACGAGCAGTACTTC. This encodes CASSINLGPYEQYF.

The chain links TRBV2 to TRBJ2-7; TRBD1 matches 8 bases. The CDR3 has 13 amino acids. The J segment lost 7 bases and the V segment lost 4 bases, leaving 6 bases of the junction unmatched. The germline gives CDR1 SNHLY, CDR2 FYNNEI. As DNA, the CDR3 is TGTGCCAGCAGTGTGGACAGGGTTCGAGAGCAGTACTTC. Its translation: CASSVDRVREQYF. The full variable domain, in which reference TRBV2 and TRBJ2-7 provide the parts outside the CDR3, is EPEVTQTPSHQVTQMGQEVILRCVPISNHLYFYWYRQILGQKVEFLVSFYNNEISEKSEIFDDQFSVERPDGSNFTLKIRSTKLEDSAMYFCASSVDRVREQYFGPGTRLTVT.

The gene calls are TRBV5-6 and TRBJ2-1; 7 bases match TRBD2. Germline V gene data show CDR1 as SGHDT and CDR2 as YYEEEE. The CDR3 spans 15 residues. The junction had 5 bases not matched to a gene; V was cut back by 4 bases and J by 1 base. This CDR3 is CASSPGGESYNEQFF. The CDR3 nucleotides read TGTGCCAGCAGCCCGGGAGGCGAGTCCTACAATGAGCAGTTCTTC. The whole variable domain, filled in from reference TRBV5-6 and TRBJ2-1, reads DAGVTQSPTHLIKTRGQQVTLRCSPKSGHDTVSWYQQALGQGPQFIFQYYEEEERQRGNFPDRFSGHQFPNYSSELNVNALLLGDSALYLCASSPGGESYNEQFFGPGTRLTVL.

The chain links TRBV7-9 to TRBJ1-1; a possible D gene is TRBD1 (5 bases). The CDR3 is 17 amino acids. Trimming removed 1 base at V and 4 bases at J, with 19 bases between. Germline CDR1 is SEHNR and CDR2 is FQNEAQ (reference sequence). The CDR3 region has the DNA TGTGCCAGCAGCTTAGTCATCACTACGGGGCATGGCACTGAAGCTTTCTTT. Translation gives CASSLVITTGHGTEAFF.

V usage is TRBV4-2 and J usage is TRBJ1-2, with D maybe TRBD1 (5 bases). The CDR3 consists of 16 residues. The V end lost 3 bases, the J end lost 8 bases, and 22 bases lay between the germline ends. CDR1 and CDR2 from the germline V gene are LGHNA and YNFKEQ. CDR3 DNA: TGTGCCAGCAGCCACCAACTCCAGAAGGGGCTAGGAGGCTACACCTTC. It is translated as CASSHQLQKGLGGYTF.

CDR3 protein: CASSELRENTEAFF. CDR3 nucleotides: TGTGCCAGCAGTGAATTGAGGGAGAACACTGAAGCTTTCTTT. The V gene is TRBV25-1, the J gene TRBJ1-1; the D is unclear. The V end was cut by 1 base, the J end by 1 base, with 7 bases between. Germline CDR1 and CDR2: MGHDK and SYGVNS. CDR3 size: 14 residues.

This rearrangement joins TRBV5-5 to TRBJ1-6, with 8 bases identical to TRBD1. V lost 6 bases to trimming and J lost 10 bases; unmatched junction nucleotides: 21. This CDR3 region has 18 residues. CDR1 SGHKS and CDR2 YYEKEE come from the germline V gene (reference sequence). The CDR3 coding sequence is TGTGCCAGCACCTTTGATGCAGGGGGCCATGGATGGGGATCACCCCTCCACTTT. It yields the protein CASTFDAGGHGWGSPLHF. Complete variable domain (other parts from reference TRBV5-5 and TRBJ1-6): DAGVTQSPTHLIKTRGQQVTLRCSPISGHKSVSWYQQVLGQGPQFIFQYYEKEERGRGNFPDRFSARQFPNYSSELNVNALLLGDSALYLCASTFDAGGHGWGSPLHFGNGTRLTVT.

The V call is TRBV7-7, the J call TRBJ2-1; a weak D match, TRBD2 (6 bases). In germline, CDR1 is SSHAT, CDR2 FNYEAQ (reference sequence). The length of the CDR3 is 13 residues. V dropped 5 bases and J dropped 9 bases, with 14 bases sitting between them. The CDR3 coding sequence is TGTGCCAGCAGCCAATCCGGAGGGCTTGAGCAGTTCTTC. Its translation is CASSQSGGLEQFF.

The chain links TRBV5-1 to TRBJ2-3; D is ambiguous. Germline CDR1 is SGHRS and CDR2 is YFSETQ. Trimming removed 0 bases at V and 5 bases at J, with 16 bases between. The CDR3 extends over 16 amino acids. The CDR3 spells CASSLAGGRILDTQYF. CDR3 DNA: TGCGCCAGCAGCTTGGCCGGTGGCAGGATCTTAGATACGCAGTATTTT. Drawing the rest from reference TRBV5-1 and TRBJ2-3, the complete variable domain is KAGVTQTPRYLIKTRGQQVTLSCSPISGHRSVSWYQQTPGQGLQFLFEYFSETQRNKGNFPGRFSGRQFSNSRSEMNVSTLELGDSALYLCASSLAGGRILDTQYFGPGTRLTVL.

The CDR3, as DNA: TGTGCCAGTAGTCCCGGCACAGGGGTCGGCAATCAGCCCCAGCATTTT. Protein: CASSPGTGVGNQPQHF. The chain links TRBV19 to TRBJ1-5; TRBD1 agrees at 7 bases. There are 16 residues in the CDR3. Germline trimming cut 5 bases from V and 2 bases from J; bases unmatched to any gene: 9. Germline V lookup: CDR1 LNHDA, CDR2 SQIVND (reference sequence).

The V call is TRBV6-8, the J call TRBJ1-1; weak D call: TRBD1 (5 bases). Germline V gene lookup returns CDR1 MNHGY and CDR2 SAAAGT. Between the trimmed V and J ends, which lost 5 bases and 6 bases, there was a span of 7 bases. The CDR3 length is 11 residues. CDR3 DNA: TGTGCCAGCAGTCAGGGACCTGAAGCTTTCTTT. As protein: CASSQGPEAFF.

The sample holds one count of this clone. V and J are TRBV7-9 and TRBJ2-2, with 15 bases fitting TRBD2. Trimming cost V 5 bases and J 4 bases; bases outside gene matches: 8. Germline CDR1 is SEHNR and CDR2 is FQNEAQ (reference sequence). CDR3 size: 18 residues. CDR3 sequence (DNA): TGTGCCAGCAGCCCAGGACTAGCGGGAGGGCCGGTCACCGGGGAGCTGTTTTTT. It translates to CASSPGLAGGPVTGELFF. The full variable domain, rest sourced from reference TRBV7-9 and TRBJ2-2, is DTGVSQNPRHKITKRGQNVTFRCDPISEHNRLYWYRQTLGQGPEFLTYFQNEAQLEKSRLLSDRFSAERPKGSFSTLEIQRTEQGDSAMYLCASSPGLAGGPVTGELFFGEGSRLTVL.

This sequence joins TRBV19 and TRBJ2-3; the match to TRBD2 covers 13 bases. There are 20 residues in the CDR3. From germline, CDR1 is LNHDA and CDR2 SQIVND (reference sequence). V lost 7 bases and J lost 0; bases outside the gene matches: 16. The CDR3, as DNA: TGTGCCAGTACCTCCGGGACTAGCGGGGCATCAACCCCTAGCACAGATACGCAGTATTTT. Its translation is CASTSGTSGASTPSTDTQYF.

This sequence joins TRBV30 and TRBJ1-2; D is unresolved. This CDR3 region has 13 residues. Germline values: CDR1 GTSNPN, CDR2 SVGIG (reference sequence). V lost 5 bases to trimming and J lost 4 bases, with 14 bases between them. This chain's CDR3 is CAWAEGVGYGYTF. The CDR3 DNA sequence: TGTGCCTGGGCAGAGGGAGTGGGCTATGGCTACACCTTC.